Included here is one TCR beta chain sequence, with context. Here immunoSEQ multiplex PCR was the method, and the copy in TCRdb shows in-frame clones only, minus some. The top ten hold 0.0094% of the sample, which has 640,000 or so clones, over 75% seen once. CDR1 is LNHDA, CDR2 SQIVND, per germline (reference sequence). The CDR3 has 14 amino acids. Trimming pared 7 bases from V and 4 bases from J, leaving 16 bases between. This entry comes from a study of shared T cell receptors in the human thymus. This sample also appeared in a second study, on human thymus T cells. As reported in that work: Corrective cardiac operations yielded the resected thymus tissue. Thymic and blood repertoires appeared to display a bias in their usage of V and J genes. Overlap was high between thymic repertoires from unrelated individuals, as reported in related research.

The sequencing sample was made of thymocytes. The clonotype was recovered from a boy younger than two with a congenital heart defect. V gene TRBV19 combines with J gene TRBJ2-5, with D possibly being TRBD1 (7 bases). In DNA, the CDR3 is TGTGCCAGTACCCCAAAGGAGGGGGCAGAGACCCAGTACTTC. It is translated as CASTPKEGAETQYF. Drawing the rest from reference TRBV19 and TRBJ2-5, the complete variable domain is DGGITQSPKYLFRKEGQNVTLSCEQNLNHDAMYWYRQDPGQGLRLIYYSQIVNDFQKGDIAEGYSVSREKKESFPLTVTSAQKNPTAFYLCASTPKEGAETQYFGPGTRLLVL.